This T cell receptor (beta chain) emerged from a study of blood T cell repertoires in COVID-19. Study-level information: COVID-19 samples from acute and convalescent phases originated in the United States, Italy and Spain. PBMCs, B-cell-depleted T cells, or T cells provided the cDNA or gDNA that made up the material.

Profiling relied on immunoSEQ multiplex PCR, and the TCRdb table lists in-frame clones only, not all of them. Among about 55,000 clones listed, roughly 84% were seen once. The sequencing input was peripheral blood. The sequence was collected from a human donor with active COVID-19. The donor label of this sample is uncertain.

CDR3 in amino acids: CASRGETGLYQPQHF. The CDR3 bases are TGTGCCAGCAGGGGGGAAACGGGACTCTATCAGCCCCAGCATTTT. This chain links TRBV2 with TRBJ1-5; D may be TRBD1 (5 bases). V lost 6 bases and J 5 bases, leaving 17 bases between the germline ends. CDR1 SNHLY and CDR2 FYNNEI come from the germline V gene. The CDR3 runs to 15 residues.